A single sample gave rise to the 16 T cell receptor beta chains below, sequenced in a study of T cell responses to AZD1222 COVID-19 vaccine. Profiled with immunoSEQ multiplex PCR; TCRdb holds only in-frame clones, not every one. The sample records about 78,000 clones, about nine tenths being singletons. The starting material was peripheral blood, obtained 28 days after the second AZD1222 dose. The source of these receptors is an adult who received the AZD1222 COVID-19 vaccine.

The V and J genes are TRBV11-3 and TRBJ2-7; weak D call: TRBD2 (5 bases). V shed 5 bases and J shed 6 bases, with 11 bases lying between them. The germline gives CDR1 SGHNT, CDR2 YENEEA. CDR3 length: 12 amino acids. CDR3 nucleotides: TGTGCCAGCAGCCGGACTCCTGGCGAGCAGTACTTC. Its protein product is CASSRTPGEQYF. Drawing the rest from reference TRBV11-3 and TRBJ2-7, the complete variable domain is EAGVVQSPRYKIIEKKQPVAFWCNPISGHNTLYWYLQNLGQGPELLIRYENEEAVDDSQLPKDRFSAERLKGVDSTLKIQPAELGDSAVYLCASSRTPGEQYFGPGTRLTVT.

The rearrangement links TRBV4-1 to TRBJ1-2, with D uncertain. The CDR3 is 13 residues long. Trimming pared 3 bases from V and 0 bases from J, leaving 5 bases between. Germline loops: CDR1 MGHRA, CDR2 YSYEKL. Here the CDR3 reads CASSQWANYGYTF. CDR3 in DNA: TGCGCCAGCAGCCAGTGGGCTAACTATGGCTACACCTTC.

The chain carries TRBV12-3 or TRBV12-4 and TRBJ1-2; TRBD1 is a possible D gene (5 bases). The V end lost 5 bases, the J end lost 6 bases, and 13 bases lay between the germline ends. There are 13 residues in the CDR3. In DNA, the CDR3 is TGTGCCAGCAGTACCGGGGGGAAAGATGGCTACACCTTC. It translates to CASSTGGKDGYTF.

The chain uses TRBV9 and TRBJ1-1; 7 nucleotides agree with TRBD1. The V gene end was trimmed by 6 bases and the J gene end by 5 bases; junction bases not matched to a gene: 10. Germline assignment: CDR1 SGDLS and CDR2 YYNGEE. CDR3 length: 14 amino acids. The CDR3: CASTPTGVETEAFF. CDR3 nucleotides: TGTGCCAGCACCCCCACAGGGGTAGAGACTGAAGCTTTCTTT.

The CDR3: CASSQWGQDQPQHF. The CDR3 region has the DNA TGTGCCAGCAGTCAATGGGGACAAGATCAGCCCCAGCATTTT. The rearrangement uses TRBV7-9 and TRBJ1-5; tentative D call: TRBD1 (6 bases). CDR1 and CDR2 from the germline V gene are SEHNR and FQNEAQ (reference sequence). Trimming shortened V by 6 bases and J by 5 bases, and 14 bases separated the two germline ends. CDR3 length equals 14 residues.

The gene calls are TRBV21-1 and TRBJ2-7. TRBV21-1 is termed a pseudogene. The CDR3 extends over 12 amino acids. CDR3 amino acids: CASPRADNEQYF. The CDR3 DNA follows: TGTGCCAGCCCCCGGGCAGACAACGAGCAGTACTTC.

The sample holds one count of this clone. CDR3 amino acids: CASSLGTVNSPLHF. The CDR3 DNA sequence: TGTGCCAGCAGCTTGGGGACGGTAAATTCACCCCTCCACTTT. V and J are TRBV5-6 and TRBJ1-6; D call uncertain. This CDR3 is 14 amino acids long. The V end lost 0 bases, the J end lost 7 bases, and 8 bases lay between the germline ends. CDR1 is SGHDT, CDR2 YYEEEE, per germline.

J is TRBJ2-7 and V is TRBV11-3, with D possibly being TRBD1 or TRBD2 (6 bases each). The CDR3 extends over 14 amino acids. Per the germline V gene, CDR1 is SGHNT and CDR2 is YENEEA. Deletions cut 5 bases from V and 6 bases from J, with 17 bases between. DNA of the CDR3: TGTGCCAGCAGCCCCAGGGGAGGAGTGCTCGAGCAGTACTTC. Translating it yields CASSPRGGVLEQYF. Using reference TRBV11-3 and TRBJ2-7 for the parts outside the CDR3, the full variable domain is EAGVVQSPRYKIIEKKQPVAFWCNPISGHNTLYWYLQNLGQGPELLIRYENEEAVDDSQLPKDRFSAERLKGVDSTLKIQPAELGDSAVYLCASSPRGGVLEQYFGPGTRLTVT.

CDR3 sequence reads: CASSPQIEKLFF. The CDR3 region has the DNA TGTGCCAGCAGCCCTCAAATTGAAAAACTGTTTTTT. This chain connects TRBV11-2 to TRBJ1-4; D gene unclear. Trimming removed 5 bases from V and 7 bases from J, with 8 bases in between. The CDR3 has 12 residues. Germline CDR1 reads SGHAT; CDR2 reads FQNNGV.

The CDR3, as DNA: TGTGCCAGCAGCTTATACCGGAGCTACACCTTC. Translation: CASSLYRSYTF. The chain links TRBV5-6 to TRBJ1-2; D is ambiguous. V was cut by 2 bases and J by 9 bases, with 8 bases left in between. CDR1 and CDR2 (germline): SGHDT, YYEEEE. The CDR3 has 11 amino acids. Variable domain in full (rest from reference TRBV5-6 and TRBJ1-2): DAGVTQSPTHLIKTRGQQVTLRCSPKSGHDTVSWYQQALGQGPQFIFQYYEEEERQRGNFPDRFSGHQFPNYSSELNVNALLLGDSALYLCASSLYRSYTFGSGTRLTVV.

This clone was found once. The CDR3 loop is CASSLQAGGSYEQYF. CDR3 in DNA: TGTGCCAGCAGCCTCCAAGCGGGAGGCTCCTACGAGCAGTACTTC. The V and J genes are TRBV6-4 and TRBJ2-7; 9 bases match TRBD2. J gave up 0 bases and V 6 bases, and 6 bases lay outside the gene matches. Germline CDR1 is MRHNA and CDR2 is SNTAGT. The CDR3 is made up of 15 amino acids.

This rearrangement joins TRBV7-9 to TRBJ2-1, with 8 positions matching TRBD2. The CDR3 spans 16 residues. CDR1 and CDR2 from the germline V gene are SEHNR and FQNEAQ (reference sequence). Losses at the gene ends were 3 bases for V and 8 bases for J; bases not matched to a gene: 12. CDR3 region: CASSFPGGTSVDEQFF. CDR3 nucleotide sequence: TGTGCCAGCAGCTTCCCGGGGGGGACCTCAGTCGATGAGCAGTTCTTC.

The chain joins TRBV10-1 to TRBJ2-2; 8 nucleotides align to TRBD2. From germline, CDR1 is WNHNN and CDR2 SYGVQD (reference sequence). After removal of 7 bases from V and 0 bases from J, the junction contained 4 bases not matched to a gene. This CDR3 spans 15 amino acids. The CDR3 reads CASNGSGTNTGELFF. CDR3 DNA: TGCGCCAGCAATGGTAGCGGGACGAACACCGGGGAGCTGTTTTTT.

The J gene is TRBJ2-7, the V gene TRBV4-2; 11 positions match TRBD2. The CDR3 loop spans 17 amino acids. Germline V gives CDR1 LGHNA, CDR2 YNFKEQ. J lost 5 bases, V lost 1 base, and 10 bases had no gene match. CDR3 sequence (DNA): TGTGCCAGCAGCCAAGGGGAACTAGCGGGAGCGGTCCACGAGCAGTACTTC. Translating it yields CASSQGELAGAVHEQYF.

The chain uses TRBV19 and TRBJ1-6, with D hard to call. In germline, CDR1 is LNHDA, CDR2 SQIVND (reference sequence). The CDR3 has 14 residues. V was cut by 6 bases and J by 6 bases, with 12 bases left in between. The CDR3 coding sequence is TGTGCCAGTAGAGGACGGGAGACTAATTCACCCCTCCACTTT. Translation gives CASRGRETNSPLHF.

Here the CDR3 DNA reads TGTGCCAGCACCCATCCCCAGGGGGCAGGGAACACCATATATTTT. This codes for CASTHPQGAGNTIYF. The gene calls are TRBV21-1 and TRBJ1-3; the DNA was not used to check the table's D call, TRBD1. TRBV21-1 constitutes a pseudogene. There are 15 residues in the CDR3.